This T cell receptor (beta chain) was identified during a study of blood T cell repertoires in COVID-19. This clone was found a few times. The protocol was immunoSEQ multiplex PCR, while the TCRdb copy is restricted to in-frame clones and leaves out a portion. The repertoire includes 68,000 or so clones, 70% to 90% of them detected once, and 3.4% sits in the top ten. This TCR derives from a woman aged 50 to 60 with COVID-19, enrolled during active disease. The material sequenced was peripheral blood.

The CDR3 DNA sequence: TGTGCCAGCAGCTCTGGTTGGACCTTCACGGGGGAAAAACTGTTTTTT. Translated: CASSSGWTFTGEKLFF. The chain links TRBV7-8 to TRBJ1-4; D remains ambiguous. The germline gives CDR1 SGHVS, CDR2 FQNEAQ. CDR3 length: 16 amino acids. Trimming cost V 4 bases and J 8 bases, with 20 bases left between them. The complete variable domain, with remaining parts taken from reference TRBV7-8 and TRBJ1-4, reads GAGVSQSPRYKVAKRGQDVALRCDPISGHVSLFWYQQALGQGPEFLTYFQNEAQLDKSGLPSDRFFAERPEGSVSTLKIQRTQQEDSAVYLCASSSGWTFTGEKLFFGSGTQLSVL.